Reported below is one TCR beta chain. What antigen it recognizes has not been identified. Per-base quality was not reported, and no clone a single base away is much larger than it. The source of the sample is a study of control samples from healthy donors and cancer patients (dated by TCRdb to the early 2020s). The library was generated by the immunoSEQ multiplex PCR assay. TCRdb retrieved this table from immuneACCESS and kept in-frame rearrangements only. Not all clones are present; in checked studies, unresolved V genes account for under half, and no reason is known for the remainder. The sample data list roughly 180,000 clones, and approximately 94% of these were observed just once. The biggest ten clones account for more than 1.1% of the sample. Sample: blood. The TCR was taken from a young woman in good health.

The nucleotides are TGCAGCGTTGAAGATCAGAAATTTGGTGGGCCCCAGCATTTT. Translated, it gives CSVEDQKFGGPQHF. Recombination joined TRBV29-1 with TRBJ1-5, with no confident D gene call. From its cysteine to its phenylalanine, the CDR3 spans 14 amino acids. Here the CDR3 DNA is all that survives: 42 bases in frame from base 1. Cut back by 0 bases and 9 bases, the V and J ends lie 15 bases apart. For CDR1 and CDR2, the germline V gene lists SQVTM and ANQGSEA. Reference TRBV29-1 and TRBJ1-5 proteins supply the regions before and after the CDR3; the full variable domain is: SAVISQKPSRDICQRGTSLTIQCQVDSQVTMMFWYRQQPGQSLTLIATANQGSEATYESGFVIDKFPISRPNLTFSTLTVSNMSPEDSSIYLCSVEDQKFGGPQHFGDGTRLSIL.